A selection of T cell receptor beta chains follows, all from one sample in a study of vaccination effects on CD4 cells after COVID-19. The antigens these receptors bind are not known. This table comes from immunoSEQ multiplex PCR, and its TCRdb copy is limited to in-frame clones, with some not included. The table includes about 21,000 clones, around 72% detected once. The sequences come from CD4+ T cells from PBMCs cultured with HCoV-NL63 spike peptides, collected before COVID-19 vaccination. The receptors here all came from a human donor who received a COVID-19 vaccine. Each CDR3 is given with its conserved first and last residue. The D gene is left open where the match is weak. Size tells how often a clone was seen (once, few, many) or the class of an expanded clone, and some rows leave it out.

J gene | V gene | D gene | clone size | CDR3 DNA | CDR3 protein
TRBJ1-1 | TRBV3-1/TRBV3-2 | - | - | TGTGCCAGCAGCCAAGTCGCGGGGAACACTGAAGCTTTCTTT | CASSQVAGNTEAFF
TRBJ2-1 | TRBV14 | - | - | TGTGCCAGCAGCCAAGACGGACGGAGGAGCGGCAATGAGCAGTTCTTC | CASSQDGRRSGNEQFF
TRBJ2-7 | TRBV7-9 | - | - | TGTGCCAGCAGCTTCGGTGGGTTGGGAGAGCAGTACTTC | CASSFGGLGEQYF
TRBJ1-2 | TRBV2 | - | - | TGTGCCAGCTACAGGGTTAAGTTGGATGGCTACACCTTC | CASYRVKLDGYTF
TRBJ2-4 | TRBV18 | - | - | TGTGCCAGCTCACCGGGGAGATCTCTAGCCAAAAACATTCAGTACTTC | CASSPGRSLAKNIQYF
TRBJ1-2 | TRBV9 | TRBD1 | - | TGTGCCAGCAGCGTAGCTGGACAGGGGCGCTATGGCTACACCTTC | CASSVAGQGRYGYTF
TRBJ1-1 | TRBV5-6 | - | - | TGTGCCAGCAGCCCCTCATACGGACCCAGGCGGACTGAAGCTTTCTTT | CASSPSYGPRRTEAFF
TRBJ2-7 | TRBV6-5 | - | - | TGTGCCAGCAGTTACGCAGGAACCGGGGAGCAGTACTTC | CASSYAGTGEQYF
TRBJ2-7 | TRBV3-1/TRBV3-2 | - | - | TGTGCCAGCAGCCAGAGGGGAGGGGGGGGCTACGAGCAGTACTTC | CASSQRGGGGYEQYF
TRBJ2-4 | TRBV7-2 | - | - | TGTGCCAGCAGCACCACAAAGAGGCAGTCTGGCATTCAGTACTTC | CASSTTKRQSGIQYF
TRBJ1-1 | TRBV19 | - | - | TGTGCCAGTAGTGGGGGGTCTTTCCGCGAAGCTTTTTTT | CASSGGSFREAFF
TRBJ2-1 | TRBV6-4 | TRBD1 | - | TGTGCCAGCAGCCCGCGACAGGGATACCATTGGAATGAGCAGTTCTTC | CASSPRQGYHWNEQFF
TRBJ2-1 | TRBV6-2/TRBV6-3 | - | few | TGTGCCAGCAGTTACAGGGGCCATGAGCAGTTCTTC | CASSYRGHEQFF
TRBJ1-2 | TRBV7-9 | - | - | TGTGCCAGCAGCTTACTCCGGGGGCTTCACTATGGCTACACCTTC | CASSLLRGLHYGYTF
TRBJ1-5 | TRBV20-1 | - | few | TGCAGTGCTAGCAGTTGGGGGCCCCAGCATTTT | CSASSWGPQHF
TRBJ2-1 | TRBV6-5 | TRBD1 | - | TGTGCCAGCAGTTACCGGGACAGGGGGCATCAGTTCTTC | CASSYRDRGHQFF
TRBJ1-2 | TRBV6-6 | - | - | TGTGCCAGCAGTTTAAGCGGGGGGGTAGCTAACTATGGCTACACCTTC | CASSLSGGVANYGYTF
TRBJ2-7 | TRBV2 | - | - | TGTGCCAGCCAACTATGGGGAGAGCAGTACTTC | CASQLWGEQYF
TRBJ2-1 | TRBV28 | - | - | TGTGCCAGCAGTTTGCAGGCAGGGGCTGGTAATGAGCAGTTCTTC | CASSLQAGAGNEQFF
TRBJ2-1 | TRBV7-9 | - | - | TGTGCCAGCACCTTCCGGGCGGACTCCTCCTACAATGAGCAGTTCTTC | CASTFRADSSYNEQFF
TRBJ2-2 | TRBV6-6 | TRBD2 | - | TGTGCCAGCTCCGATACTAGCGGGACCAACACCGGGGAGCTGTTTTTT | CASSDTSGTNTGELFF
TRBJ1-6 | TRBV30 | TRBD1 | few | TGTGCCGTTACACAGGGGGCGCGTAATTCACCCCTCCACTTT | CAVTQGARNSPLHF
TRBJ2-5 | TRBV24-1 | - | - | TGTGCCACCAGCGGCGGGCCACCCCAAGAGACCCAGTACTTC | CATSGGPPQETQYF
TRBJ2-1 | TRBV28 | - | - | TGTGCCAGCAGTCTCCCTAGGGTGTATGAGCAGTTCTTC | CASSLPRVYEQFF
TRBJ1-6 | TRBV6-5 | TRBD1 | - | TGTGCCAGTAAGACAGGGGCGGGCTATAATTCACCCCTCCACTTT | CASKTGAGYNSPLHF
TRBJ1-1 | TRBV6-5 | - | - | TGTGCCAGCAGGAGCGAGGGGTTGAACACTGAAGCTTTCTTT | CASRSEGLNTEAFF